Shown below are 6 T cell receptor beta chains from a single sample sequenced in a study of CD8+CD57+ T cells in acquired aplastic anemia. Profiles of TCR beta VDJ and CDR3 were generated from a genomic DNA template. Via MiXCR, TCRdb re-called the reads, giving one row per CDR3 protein. The sample holds 110,000 or so distinct CDR3 sequences, approximately 48% seen once. Sequenced: sorted CD4+, CD8+, or CD8+CD57+ T cells (not recorded which) from PBMCs. Receptors originate from a human donor in good health, serving as a control.

This sequence joins TRBV24-1 and TRBJ2-5, with TRBD2 matching 15 bases. V lost 3 bases, J lost 2 bases, and 0 bases stayed unmatched. CDR3 length: 16 residues. The germline V gene has CDR1 KGHDR and CDR2 SFDVKD. The CDR3 is CATSDGTSGGQETQYF. As DNA, the CDR3 is TGTGCCACCAGTGATGGGACTAGCGGGGGGCAAGAGACCCAGTACTTC.

This chain uses TRBV2 with TRBJ2-7; no firm D call. CDR1 is SNHLY, CDR2 FYNNEI, per germline. This CDR3 has 13 residues. V was clipped by 6 bases and J by 3 bases, with 12 bases between them. The CDR3 nucleotides read TGTGCCAGCAGCGGGCTCCGCAGCTACGAGCAGTACGTC. It is translated as CASSGLRSYEQYV.

Turning to this clonotype: A read error is possible here, since a much larger clone lies one base away. The V call is TRBV10-3, the J call TRBJ2-6; TRBD2 matches 9 bases. The CDR3 contains 18 residues. Germline V gene lookup returns CDR1 ENHRY and CDR2 SYGVKD. V lost 3 bases and J lost 4; bases outside the gene matches: 10. CDR3 nucleotide sequence: TGTGCCATCAGTGAAGTTGCGGGGGGGCTGACCGGGGCCAACGTCCTGACTTTC. It codes for CAISEVAGGLTGANVLTF.

V gene TRBV7-2 combines with J gene TRBJ2-7, with 7 bases lining up with TRBD1. CDR1 is SGHTA, CDR2 FQGNSA, per germline. The J segment lost 4 bases and the V segment lost 1 base, leaving 1 base of the junction unmatched. The CDR3 length is 13 residues. The CDR3 is CASSLGGQYEQYF. Written as DNA, the CDR3 is TGTGCCAGCAGCTTAGGGGGACAGTACGAGCAGTACTTC.

Comments on this clonotype: A much bigger clone sits one base away, suggesting this may be a read error. The final CDR3 position lacks the conserved phenylalanine or tryptophan, pointing to a likely read error. The CDR3 sequence is CASSVAAAGGSYEQYL. The CDR3, as DNA: TGTGCCAGCAGCGTAGCAGCTGCGGGGGGATCCTACGAGCAGTACCTC. The genes are TRBV9 and TRBJ2-7; the match to TRBD2 covers 8 bases. Germline V CDR1 and CDR2: SGDLS, YYNGEE. With 0 bases clipped from V and 1 base from J, the junction kept 6 bases outside the gene matches. The CDR3 extends over 16 amino acids.

This clonotype was counted a single time. The V gene is TRBV2, the J gene TRBJ2-5; D remains ambiguous. Trimming removed 6 bases at V and 4 bases at J, with 15 bases between. The CDR3 spans 14 residues. CDR1 is SNHLY, CDR2 FYNNEI, per germline. CDR3 in amino acids: CASSQDDLRETQYF. As DNA, the CDR3 is TGTGCCAGCAGCCAAGACGACCTTAGAGAGACCCAGTACTTC.